The source of this T cell receptor beta chain is a study of regulatory T cells in long-lasting Graves disease. This clonotype appeared a few times. CDR3 length equals 13 residues. Germline assignment: CDR1 ENHRY and CDR2 SYGVKD. The V segment lost 7 bases and the J segment 7 bases; nucleotides outside the gene matches: 9. Through Arm-PCR of CDR3 regions and iRepertoire HTBI primers, TCR beta libraries were built. TCRdb redid the calling of the multiplex PCR reads with MiXCR, one entry per CDR3 protein. The sample shows under 500,000 distinct CDR3 sequences, 20% to 25% of them seen only once. The time point here: persistent/refractory GD, antithyroid drugs over 5 years with positive TRAb. The TCR library used RNA extracted from PBMCs. In Xi'an, China, an endocrinology department was the source of patients.

V and J are TRBV10-3 and TRBJ1-1; TRBD1 matches 7 bases. The sequences come from peripheral blood mononuclear cells (PBMCs), collected when the disease was refractory, from a patient treated with antithyroid drugs. This TCR was sampled from a female donor with Graves disease. For the CDR3, the DNA is TGTGCCATCAATCCGGGACAGACTAGTGAAGCTTTCTTT. Protein product: CAINPGQTSEAFF.